This T cell receptor (beta chain) was documented in a study of beta chain features in type 1 diabetes. A note on this clone: Its specificity is not known.

Sorting based on CD45RO/CCR7/CD25/CD127/CD95/CD27 separated CD4+ naive, central memory, regulatory and stem cell-like memory cells. The investigators reverse transcribed all of the isolated RNA, so they sequenced expressed TCRB transcripts. Profiled with immunoSEQ multiplex PCR; TCRdb holds only in-frame clones, not every one. The table includes about 53,000 clones, 55% to 75% detected once. Study-wide findings and caveats: VDJ junctions in type 1 diabetes patients carried more deletions and fewer insertions. Shorter TCRB CDR3s, moderately but significantly so, were found in Type 1 diabetes patients in all four CD4+ subsets. A closer apparent resemblance between naive, central memory and Treg TCRB repertoires was seen in patients than in healthy donors.

V was trimmed by 6 bases and J by 5 bases, leaving 10 bases between them. There are 12 residues in the CDR3. CDR1 is WNHNN and CDR2 is SYGVQD in the germline V gene (reference sequence). The clonotype was recovered from a woman between 25 and 40 years old with type 1 diabetes. Sequenced input: stem cell memory CD4+ T cells from blood. The V call is TRBV10-1, the J call TRBJ2-5; D is ambiguous. The CDR3 reads CASSHNGETQYF. CDR3 in DNA: TGCGCCAGCAGCCACAACGGGGAGACCCAGTACTTC.